This T cell receptor (beta chain) was observed in a study of CD8+CD57+ T cells in acquired aplastic anemia. Study-wide results and caveats: The number of CD8+ CDR3 sequences shared by patients and controls was 25 to 35.

With V trimmed by 6 bases and J by 6 bases, 7 bases remained unmatched. The CDR3 sequence is 13 residues long. The germline gives CDR1 LNHDA, CDR2 SQIVND (reference sequence). The TCR beta profiling, which covered VDJ combination and CDR3 sequence, was carried out using genomic DNA as the template. From the reads, TCRdb called clonotypes with MiXCR, one entry per CDR3 protein. The data hold around 290,000 distinct CDR3 sequences, with approximately 60% observed a single time. Previously, flow cytometry had revealed CD8+CD57+ cell expansion in the patients chosen for sequencing. Acquired aplastic anemia of severe grade affected all patients. When blood sampling took place, the patients had received no therapy. As regards this clonotype: Its antigen is undetermined.

Sequenced material: sorted CD4+, CD8+, or CD8+CD57+ T cells (not recorded which) from PBMCs. The rearrangement uses TRBV19 and TRBJ2-7, with TRBD1 matching over 8 bases. This TCR was sampled from a human donor with aplastic anemia. The CDR3 coding sequence is TGTGCCAGTAGGGACAGGGAAGTCGGCGAGCAGTACTTC. This sequence encodes CASRDREVGEQYF.